A selection of T cell receptor beta chains follows, all from one sample in a study of cytomegalovirus exposure and HLA in healthy donors. TCRdb's copy holds only in-frame clones and misses some; the assay was immunoSEQ multiplex PCR. The sample has under 200,000 clones; 80% are singletons. Input material: PBMCs. Receptors were obtained from a man between 35 and 55 years old in good health and CMV-seronegative. Each CDR3 is given with its conserved first and last residue. The D gene is left open where the match is weak. The listing skips clone size in some rows; elsewhere it reads once, few, many or a size class.

v_gene	abundance	d_gene	j_gene	CDR3nt	CDR3aa
TRBV7-2	.	.	TRBJ1-2	TGTGCCAGCATAACAGGAGATAACTATGGCTACACCTTC	CASITGDNYGYTF
TRBV19	.	.	TRBJ1-2	TGTGCCAGTAGTATGGACAGAGGCTATGGCTACACCTTC	CASSMDRGYGYTF
TRBV27	.	.	TRBJ2-1	TGTGCCAGCAGTATATCCTTGGGGCCTGTCTACAATGAGCAGTTCTTC	CASSISLGPVYNEQFF
TRBV4-1	.	.	TRBJ1-1	TGCGCCAGCGGACACGCGACAGGCATGAACACTGAAGCTTTCTTT	CASGHATGMNTEAFF
TRBV11-3	.	TRBD1	TRBJ2-1	TGTGCCAGCAGCTTAAGACGGTTACAGGGGGATGAGCAGTTCTTC	CASSLRRLQGDEQFF
TRBV5-1	few	.	TRBJ1-2	TGCGCCAGCAGCTTGAGGGGCCAAGCCTATGGCTACACCTTC	CASSLRGQAYGYTF
TRBV18	.	.	TRBJ1-5	TGTGCCAGCTCACCCCCGGGAGGGGGTCCTAATCAGCCCCAGCATTTT	CASSPPGGGPNQPQHF
TRBV25-1	.	.	TRBJ1-1	TGTGCCAGCAGTGAACCCCACAGGAGCACTGAAGCTTTCTTT	CASSEPHRSTEAFF
TRBV11-2	.	.	TRBJ2-7	TGTGCCAGCAGCTTTGTAGCGAGCGAGCAGTACTTC	CASSFVASEQYF
TRBV18	few	.	TRBJ2-3	TGTGCCAGCTCACCATTCCAGGTGGGCATTGGAGCGGCAGATACGCAGTATTTT	CASSPFQVGIGAADTQYF
TRBV5-1	.	TRBD2	TRBJ2-1	TGCGCCAGCAGCTGGACTAGCGGGGGGGCTAGGAATGAGCAGTTCTTC	CASSWTSGGARNEQFF
TRBV7-2	.	TRBD2	TRBJ2-7	TGTGCCAGCAGCTTAGCGGACGGGAGGGTATACGAGCAGTACTTC	CASSLADGRVYEQYF
TRBV4-3	.	.	TRBJ2-7	TGCGCCAGCAGCCAAGATCATAGTGTCCGGGTAGGATACGAGCAGTACTTC	CASSQDHSVRVGYEQYF
TRBV4-3	.	TRBD2	TRBJ2-3	TGCGCCAGCAGCCAAGATACCCTAGCGGCTCGCACAGATACGCAGTATTTT	CASSQDTLAARTDTQYF
TRBV5-4	.	.	TRBJ2-7	TGTGCCAGCAGCGGGAGAACTGGCTACGAGCAGTACTTC	CASSGRTGYEQYF
TRBV27	.	TRBD2	TRBJ2-5	TGTGCCAGCAAGCGCAGCGGGGCACAAGAGACCCAGTACTTC	CASKRSGAQETQYF
TRBV7-9	.	TRBD1	TRBJ2-1	TGTGCCAGCAGCTGGGGACAGGGCTACAATGAGCAGTTCTTC	CASSWGQGYNEQFF
TRBV7-2	.	.	TRBJ2-1	TGTGCCAGCAGCTTATTCACTAGTTCCTACAATGAGCAGTTCTTC	CASSLFTSSYNEQFF
TRBV6-6	.	.	TRBJ1-4	TGTGCCAGCCCCCGAGCAACTAATGAAAAACTGTTTTTT	CASPRATNEKLFF
TRBV5-1	.	.	TRBJ1-3	TGCGCCAGCAGCTTTGGGTCGGGGTCGGCTGGAAACACCATATATTTT	CASSFGSGSAGNTIYF
TRBV6-1	.	TRBD1	TRBJ2-1	TGTGCCAGCAGTCGGACAGGGGGTGAGCAGTTCTTC	CASSRTGGEQFF
TRBV14	.	.	TRBJ2-1	TGTGCCAGCAGCCGAAACAGGGCCTCCTACAATGAGCAGTTCTTC	CASSRNRASYNEQFF
TRBV5-1	.	.	TRBJ2-1	TGCGCCAGCAGCTGGACTACCCGAGAATACAATGAGCAGTTCTTC	CASSWTTREYNEQFF
TRBV19	few	TRBD2	TRBJ2-2	TGTGCCAGTAGCCCACGGCCTAGCGGGGGGGCAACCGGGGAGCTGTTTTTT	CASSPRPSGGATGELFF
TRBV29-1	.	TRBD1	TRBJ1-3	TGCAGCGTTGAAGAAATATCCGGGACAGGGGTCGGAAACACCATATATTTT	CSVEEISGTGVGNTIYF
TRBV4-1	.	TRBD2	TRBJ2-7	TGCGCCAGCAGCCCGAATCTAGCGGGGATCAACTACGAGCAGTACTTC	CASSPNLAGINYEQYF
TRBV19	.	.	TRBJ1-5	TGTGCCAGTAGTATAATAGGGGGACGGAGCAATCAGCCCCAGCATTTT	CASSIIGGRSNQPQHF
TRBV10-3	.	.	TRBJ1-2	TGTGCCATCAGTCGAGGGCGGGGAGCTAACTATGGCTACACCTTC	CAISRGRGANYGYTF
TRBV6-1	.	.	TRBJ2-7	TGTGCCAGCCTCGGCTACGAGCAGTACTTC	CASLGYEQYF
TRBV7-2	.	TRBD1	TRBJ2-3	TGTGCCAGCAGTCCCTCCTTGACAGGGGCAGATACGCAGTATTTT	CASSPSLTGADTQYF
TRBV30	.	TRBD1	TRBJ1-1	TGTGCCTGGCGGGACAGCCCTAGGGGGACTGAAGCTTTCTTT	CAWRDSPRGTEAFF
TRBV7-8	.	.	TRBJ2-3	TGTGCCAGCAGCTTGCAGACGGGACTTCCCACAGATACGCAGTATTTT	CASSLQTGLPTDTQYF
TRBV4-1	.	TRBD2	TRBJ2-7	TGCGCCAGCAGCCAAGTTATAGCGGGAGGGTATGAGCAGTACTTC	CASSQVIAGGYEQYF